The present entry profiles one TCR beta chain with its context. The sample comes from a study of blood T cell repertoires in COVID-19. Study information: From the United States, Italy and Spain came samples of acute and convalescent COVID-19. The cDNA or gDNA used as material had been derived from T cells, B-cell-depleted T cells, or PBMCs.

This CDR3 has 15 residues. The germline V gene has CDR1 MDHEN and CDR2 SYDVKM. The V end was cut by 6 bases, the J end by 4 bases, with 18 bases between. In the authors' workflow: Amplifying reference gene primers gave estimates of nucleated cell counts. Profiled with immunoSEQ multiplex PCR; TCRdb holds only in-frame clones, not every one. Clone size and V and J calls were adopted from that table, with D and trimming inferred from the DNA. The sample has more than 200,000 clones, nearly 90% seen once. The sequenced sample was peripheral blood. V usage is TRBV28 and J usage is TRBJ1-2, with D possibly matching TRBD1 (6 bases). This clonotype was sampled from a man aged 18 to 29 with active or convalescent COVID-19. For the CDR3, the DNA is TGTGCCAGCAGCTCGGCGAGGGGGTACCCCTATGGCTACACCTTC. Translation: CASSSARGYPYGYTF.